The 9 T cell receptor beta chains below were found in one sample sequenced in a study of neurological immune-mediated disorders. One entry per CDR3 protein, called by TCRdb with MiXCR from the 5' RACE reads. The sample records about 48,000 distinct CDR3 sequences, more than 5% being singletons. Sample: CD4+ T cells from blood. These receptors were obtained from a woman in her late teens or twenties with multiple sclerosis.

The rearrangement joins TRBV5-5 to TRBJ1-1; D is unresolved. Deletions cut 4 bases from V and 3 bases from J, with 10 bases between. The CDR3 has 13 amino acids. Germline loops: CDR1 SGHKS, CDR2 YYEKEE (reference sequence). The CDR3 DNA is TGTGCCAGCAGCGCATCTGGGTACACTGAAGCTTTCTTT. Translation gives CASSASGYTEAFF.

This clonotype was detected many times. This chain joins TRBV5-5 and TRBJ1-2, with no clear D. The germline V gene encodes CDR1 SGHKS and CDR2 YYEKEE (reference sequence). This CDR3 comprises 15 residues. The ends were cut back, 1 base at V and 2 bases at J, with 12 bases in the middle. CDR3 nucleotide sequence: TGTGCCAGCAGCTTGATTCTCGACATAAACTATGGCTACACCTTC. Its translation is CASSLILDINYGYTF.

The chain combines TRBV20-1 with TRBJ2-1; D remains unclear. The V and J ends lost 7 bases and 2 bases respectively, with 15 bases between them. The CDR3 is 14 amino acids. Looked up from germline, CDR1 is DFQATT and CDR2 is SNEGSKA (reference sequence). The CDR3 is CSVKGPPPYNEQFF. DNA for the CDR3: TGCAGTGTGAAGGGTCCTCCTCCCTACAATGAGCAGTTCTTC.

The table lists this clonotype with many counts. This sequence joins TRBV10-3 and TRBJ2-3, with D possibly being TRBD1 or TRBD2 (6 bases each). CDR1 is ENHRY and CDR2 is SYGVKD in the germline V gene. The CDR3 runs 16 residues. The V and J ends lost 6 bases and 6 bases respectively, with 22 bases between them. This CDR3 is CAISRLYEGGQDTQYF. The CDR3, as DNA: TGTGCCATCAGCCGCTTATATGAGGGAGGACAGGATACGCAGTATTTT.

This clonotype occurred many times. This chain joins TRBV20-1 and TRBJ1-5, with D perhaps matching TRBD1 (5 bases). CDR1 is DFQATT and CDR2 is SNEGSKA in the germline V gene (reference sequence). V gave up 5 bases and J gave up 2 bases, with 13 bases separating them. This CDR3 has 14 residues. The CDR3 DNA follows: TGCAGTGCTTCCTCGACGGGACGCAATCAGCCCCAGCATTTT. Amino acid sequence: CSASSTGRNQPQHF.

The table lists this clonotype with many counts. The J gene is TRBJ2-1, the V gene TRBV5-1; 11 positions agree with TRBD1. Germline V gene sequence: CDR1 SGHRS, CDR2 YFSETQ. The CDR3 consists of 17 residues. The ends lost 4 bases at V and 4 bases at J; junction bases unmatched: 10. The chain's CDR3 is CASSIGQGARIYNEQFF. As DNA, the CDR3 is TGCGCCAGCAGCATCGGACAGGGGGCTCGAATATACAATGAGCAGTTCTTC.

There are many counts of this clonotype. The V gene is TRBV14, the J gene TRBJ2-1, with D hard to call. Germline V gene data show CDR1 as SGHDN and CDR2 as FVKESK. CDR3 length: 14 residues. The V end lost 5 bases, the J end lost 3 bases, and 11 bases lay between the germline ends. Here the CDR3 reads CASSKTHFYNEQFF. The CDR3 DNA is TGTGCCAGCAGCAAAACCCACTTCTACAATGAGCAGTTCTTC.

The sample holds many counts of this clonotype. The J gene is TRBJ1-1, the V gene TRBV3-1; D not certain. The CDR3 length is 15 residues. V was pared by 4 bases and J by 1 base, with 13 bases between. The germline V gene encodes CDR1 LGHDT and CDR2 YNNKEL (reference sequence). The CDR3 DNA follows: TGTGCCAGCAGCCCCCGCAGGTGGGGGAACACTGAAGCTTTCTTT. Protein product: CASSPRRWGNTEAFF.

In its sample, this clonotype was seen many times. V and J are TRBV20-1 and TRBJ2-3; D gene uncertain. The CDR3 is 15 amino acids. Trimming cost V 0 bases and J 4 bases, with 14 bases left between them. Looked up from germline, CDR1 is DFQATT and CDR2 is SNEGSKA (reference sequence). The CDR3, as DNA: TGCAGTGCTAGAGATCTGAGTCAGGTATCAGATACGCAGTATTTT. Residues: CSARDLSQVSDTQYF.